This T cell receptor beta chain was identified in a study of shared clonotypes between healthy human individuals. General study findings and limits: A handful of donors had about 5% of their naive CD4 clonotypes in common.

Investigators spread the genomic DNA of each subset evenly over several immunoSEQ plates. The table came from immunoSEQ multiplex PCR; TCRdb's copy has only in-frame clones and leaves some out. The sample has 2.3 million or so clones, approximately 93% seen once. Germline V gives CDR1 MNHEY, CDR2 SVGAGI. The CDR3 consists of 15 residues. Trimming took 7 bases from V and 2 from J, leaving 14 bases between them. Comment on this clone: Its cognate antigen is unknown.

Sequenced: naive CD4+ T cells from PBMCs. Subset noted: CD45RA+ positively selected. J is TRBJ1-4 and V is TRBV6-5; D unclear. This receptor was taken from a man between 18 and 29 years old in good health. Some clones in this sample may be carry-over from other donors' samples. CDR3 nucleotides: TGTGCCAGCAAACCGGGGTCATCCACTAATGAAAAACTGTTTTTT. Its protein product is CASKPGSSTNEKLFF.